The rows below give T cell receptor beta chains drawn from one sample of a study of read filtering for tumor transcriptome and immune sequencing. Each CDR3 protein is one row after TCRdb ran MiXCR on the reads. The profile shows roughly 35,000 distinct CDR3 sequences, about an eighth of them singletons. Material: a population of CD138-negative cells sorted from bone marrow. Receptor source: a donor aged 40 or older with multiple myeloma. The CDR3 runs from the conserved cysteine through the conserved F or W. Fields, in order: D gene, clone size, V gene, J gene, CDR3 protein, CDR3 DNA. D genes are given only for firm matches. Clone size, where shown, is once, few, many, or a class for clones that have expanded.

NA	many	TRBV29-1	TRBJ1-1	CSAKATDEAFF	TGCAGCGCCAAGGCGACGGATGAAGCTTTCTTT
TRBD2	many	TRBV6-6	TRBJ2-2	CASSYESSGGGELFF	TGTGCCAGCAGTTACGAGTCTAGCGGGGGCGGGGAGCTGTTTTTT
TRBD1	many	TRBV4-2	TRBJ2-7	CASSQDFPGGSYEQYF	TGTGCCAGCAGCCAAGACTTTCCAGGGGGCTCCTACGAGCAGTACTTC
TRBD1	NA	TRBV7-3	TRBJ2-2	CASSSGTGVNGELFF	TGTGCCAGCAGCTCCGGGACAGGGGTTAACGGGGAGCTGTTTTTT
NA	many	TRBV7-6	TRBJ2-4	CASSPGKGSKNIQYF	TGTGCCAGCAGCCCCGGGAAAGGGAGTAAAAACATTCAGTACTTC
TRBD2	many	TRBV3-1	TRBJ2-7	CASSQSSGRGYEQYF	TGTGCCAGCAGCCAATCGAGCGGGAGGGGATACGAGCAGTACTTC
NA	many	TRBV5-8	TRBJ1-5	CASSFYLRQSNQPQHF	TGTGCCAGCAGCTTCTACCTCAGACAGTCCAATCAGCCCCAGCATTTT
NA	many	TRBV11-2	TRBJ2-5	CASSLGRGYETQYF	TGTGCCAGCAGCTTAGGCAGGGGATACGAGACCCAGTACTTC
TRBD2	many	TRBV20-1	TRBJ2-1	CSAPGTSGSNEQFF	TGCAGTGCTCCCGGGACTAGCGGGAGCAATGAGCAGTTCTTC
NA	many	TRBV5-4	TRBJ2-6	CASSFGGRSSGANVLTF	TGTGCCAGCAGCTTTGGCGGGCGAAGCTCTGGGGCCAACGTCCTGACTTTC
NA	few	TRBV18	TRBJ1-4	CASSPLPSPEKLFF	TGTGCCAGCTCACCATTGCCCAGTCCCGAAAAACTGTTTTTT
TRBD1	few	TRBV10-3	TRBJ2-7	CAISGKTIQGPRDEQYF	TGTGCCATCAGTGGAAAAACAATACAGGGGCCGAGGGACGAGCAGTACTTC
TRBD2	many	TRBV20-1	TRBJ2-1	CSAWGLAGNEQFF	TGCAGTGCCTGGGGACTAGCGGGCAATGAGCAGTTCTTC
TRBD2	many	TRBV27	TRBJ2-1	CASSLGPTSGRAHEQFF	TGTGCCAGCAGCTTAGGCCCGACTAGCGGGAGGGCCCATGAGCAGTTCTTC
TRBD2	NA	TRBV6-5	TRBJ2-5	CASSTGRGREETQYF	TGTGCCAGCAGTACCGGGCGGGGGAGGGAGGAGACCCAGTACTTC
TRBD2	many	TRBV27	TRBJ2-6	CASSLRGGTGANVLTF	TGTGCCAGCAGTTTACGGGGGGGCACCGGGGCCAACGTCCTGACTTTC
NA	many	TRBV3-1	TRBJ2-1	CASSQVRDSARVF	TGTGCCAGCAGCCAAGTTCGGGACTCCGCACGGGTCTTC
NA	NA	TRBV11-2	TRBJ2-3	CASSLLAGRRTDTQYF	TGTGCCAGCAGCTTATTGGCCGGGAGACGCACAGATACGCAGTATTTT
NA	NA	TRBV15	TRBJ2-2	CATGSHNTGELFF	TGTGCCACCGGATCGCACAACACCGGGGAGCTGTTTTTT
NA	many	TRBV29-1	TRBJ2-7	CSVVGAAGRYEQYF	TGCAGCGTTGTAGGGGCTGCCGGGCGCTACGAGCAGTACTTC
TRBD1	many	TRBV7-2	TRBJ1-1	CASSLSGQVQNTEAFF	TGTGCCAGCAGCCTTAGTGGACAGGTACAGAACACTGAAGCTTTCTTT
NA	many	TRBV6-6	TRBJ2-2	CASSTTGIRGIGELFF	TGTGCCAGCAGTACCACAGGGATTAGGGGGATCGGGGAGCTGTTTTTT
NA	many	TRBV6-5	TRBJ2-7	CASSASVGEQYF	TGTGCCAGCAGTGCGTCGGTTGGGGAGCAGTACTTC
NA	many	TRBV20-1	TRBJ2-1	CSARDLPYNEQFF	TGCAGTGCTAGAGATCTTCCGTACAATGAGCAGTTCTTC